The table lists the clone carrying this T cell receptor (beta chain) with many counts. What it recognizes is unknown. The data originate from a study of breast tumors, draining lymph nodes, adjacent tissues. Germline CDR1 reads SGHTA; CDR2 reads FQGNSA. J gave up 1 base and V 5 bases, and 11 bases lay outside the gene matches. The CDR3 is made up of 17 amino acids. The study, taken as a whole, reports: Compared with basal-like, luminal-like tumors shared significantly more repertoire with nontumor tissue. Tumor T cell lymph node origin was a supported hypothesis, not proven. Tumor TCR diversity was below lymph nodes but above nontumor tissue. Most tumor T cells seemingly derive from lymph node, then expand in tumor.

TCRdb reprocessed the multiplex PCR reads with MiXCR, giving one entry per CDR3 protein. There are approximately 230,000 distinct CDR3 sequences in the sample; nearly 35% occur only once, and 3% to 4% lies in the top ten. Breast cancer patients provided tissue from their axillary draining lymph nodes. This TCR came from a female donor with breast cancer. Some clones in this sample may be carry-over from other donors' samples. The chain uses TRBV7-2 and TRBJ1-5; TRBD1 aligns across 7 bases. The sample comprised axillary lymph node tissue. The CDR3 sequence is CASSLGQGGSSNQPQHF. The CDR3 DNA is TGTGCCAGCAGCCTAGGGCAGGGGGGGAGCAGCAATCAGCCCCAGCATTTT.